A single sample gave rise to the 22 T cell receptor beta chains below, sequenced in a study of T-cell memory formation after mild COVID-19. In TCRdb, the 5' RACE reads were re-called with MiXCR into one record per CDR3 protein. The table shows 210,000 or so distinct CDR3 sequences, with about 10% occurring only once. Sequenced material: PBMCs or a T cell subset sorted from them (not recorded which). The receptors here all came from a young man who had mild COVID-19 (a few samples of this study predate the infection). Cell type and time point are not known.

This clonotype has a handful of counts. The chain couples TRBV7-8 to TRBJ1-5; maybe TRBD1 (6 bases). Deletions cut 2 bases from V and 11 bases from J, with 16 bases between. Looked up from germline, CDR1 is SGHVS and CDR2 is FQNEAQ. The CDR3 consists of 14 residues. CDR3 loop: CASSLRRGGTSQHF. CDR3 coding DNA: TGTGCCAGCAGCTTACGCAGGGGAGGAACGTCCCAGCATTTT.

The chain uses TRBV12-3 or TRBV12-4 and TRBJ2-7; TRBD2 matches 7 bases. V lost 3 bases to trimming and J lost 4 bases; unmatched junction nucleotides: 6. The CDR3 is 14 amino acids. The CDR3 sequence: CASSFWGGRYEQYF. The CDR3 coding sequence is TGTGCCAGCAGTTTCTGGGGGGGGAGGTACGAGCAGTACTTC.

In its sample, this clonotype was seen a few times. The chain joins TRBV7-2 to TRBJ2-1; 10 bases agree with TRBD1. Unmatched junction bases numbered 4, after V lost 2 bases and J lost 3 bases. The CDR3 runs to 16 residues. Germline CDR1 SGHTA, CDR2 FQGNSA. The CDR3 DNA is TGTGCCAGCAGCTTATCCGGGACAGGGGTCTACAATGAGCAGTTCTTC. This codes for CASSLSGTGVYNEQFF.

This clonotype has just a few counts. It is unclear where the CDR3 begins or ends on the DNA, so no DNA is shown, and the CDR3 is as TCRdb lists it. The rearrangement links TRBV7-5 to TRBJ1-4; TRBD1 was called by the table and not checked on the DNA. TRBV7-5 is marked as a pseudogene. A total of 17 residues make up the CDR3, ends included. The CDR3 here is CISVPEAPTGEGEKLFF.

This clonotype was observed at least ten times. The V call is TRBV7-3, the J call TRBJ2-3; TRBD2 matches at 14 bases. The V gene's germline CDR1 is SGHTA and CDR2 FQGTGA. The CDR3 covers 16 residues. With 4 bases clipped from V and 2 bases from J, the junction kept 2 bases outside the gene matches. CDR3 coding DNA: TGTGCCAGCAGCTCGGGACTAGCGGGGGTCACAGATACGCAGTATTTT. It encodes CASSSGLAGVTDTQYF.

The sample holds a few counts of this clonotype. This chain uses TRBV12-3 or TRBV12-4 with TRBJ1-2, with no clear D. The CDR3 length is 13 residues. Trimming took 7 bases from V and 3 from J, leaving 12 bases between them. The CDR3 reads CASTPDWYYGYTF. CDR3 sequence (DNA): TGTGCCAGCACCCCGGACTGGTACTATGGCTACACCTTC.

This clonotype has just a few counts. V usage is TRBV6-2 or TRBV6-3 and J usage is TRBJ2-1; TRBD2 matches 9 bases. Per the germline V gene, CDR1 is MNHEY and CDR2 is SVGEGT. The V segment lost 2 bases and the J segment 15 bases; nucleotides outside the gene matches: 11. This CDR3 is 14 amino acids long. The CDR3 sequence: CASSYVGLATGGFF. The CDR3, as DNA: TGTGCCAGCAGTTACGTGGGACTAGCTACCGGCGGGTTCTTC.

This clonotype was seen repeatedly, ten times or more. This chain connects TRBV7-3 to TRBJ1-1, with TRBD1 as a possible D gene (5 bases). The V gene lost 2 bases and the J gene lost 1 base, with 11 bases spanning the gap. CDR1 is SGHTA and CDR2 is FQGTGA in the germline V gene. The CDR3 is made up of 15 amino acids. CDR3 in DNA: TGTGCCAGCAGCTTAGGTGGGGCGGGGAACACTGAAGCTTTCTTT. Protein: CASSLGGAGNTEAFF.

This clonotype has more than one count but fewer than ten. The chain is built from TRBV3-1 and TRBJ1-1; the match to TRBD1 covers 8 bases. The CDR3 is made up of 16 amino acids. Looked up from germline, CDR1 is LGHDT and CDR2 is YNNKEL (reference sequence). J was trimmed by 3 bases and V by 2 bases; bases with no gene match: 8. The CDR3 loop is CASSQTAGTGDTEAFF. The CDR3 DNA is TGTGCCAGCAGCCAAACTGCCGGGACAGGCGACACTGAAGCTTTCTTT.

The rearrangement joins TRBV28 to TRBJ1-2; no clear D. The CDR3 spans 11 residues. Germline lookup yields CDR1 MDHEN and CDR2 SYDVKM. V gave up 8 bases and J gave up 2 bases, with 6 bases separating them. CDR3 DNA sequence: TGTGCCAGCGAACAGAACTATGGCTACACCTTC. Its protein product is CASEQNYGYTF.

This rearrangement joins TRBV5-1 to TRBJ2-7, with 7 bases aligning to TRBD1. Per the germline V gene, CDR1 is SGHRS and CDR2 is YFSETQ. The V gene end was trimmed by 4 bases and the J gene end by 4 bases; junction bases not matched to a gene: 5. The CDR3 runs to 13 residues. CDR3: CASSVTGNYEQYF. CDR3 nucleotide sequence: TGCGCCAGCAGCGTGACAGGGAATTACGAGCAGTACTTC.

This clonotype showed up just a few times. The chain carries TRBV6-2 or TRBV6-3 and TRBJ2-1; TRBD2 aligns across 9 bases. The CDR3 spans 15 residues. Per the germline V gene, CDR1 is MNHEY and CDR2 is SVGEGT. V was clipped by 5 bases and J by 9 bases; unmatched bases: 11. CDR3 amino acids: CASSHPAGGKGEQFF. For the CDR3, the DNA is TGTGCCAGCAGTCACCCAGCGGGGGGTAAGGGTGAGCAGTTCTTC.

This chain uses TRBV27 with TRBJ2-3, with TRBD2 matching over 11 bases. Germline assignment: CDR1 MNHEY and CDR2 SMNVEV (reference sequence). This CDR3 region has 16 residues. Trimming at V came to 1 base and at J to 5 bases, leaving 5 bases not matched to a gene. In DNA, the CDR3 is TGTGCCAGCAGTTTATTAGCGGGGGGGCATGGAGATACGCAGTATTTT. It translates to CASSLLAGGHGDTQYF.

The chain uses TRBV20-1 and TRBJ1-2; D call uncertain. Germline V gene data show CDR1 as DFQATT and CDR2 as SNEGSKA (reference sequence). Trimming took off 3 bases at V and 4 bases at J, with 18 bases between the two ends. The length of the CDR3 is 15 residues. The CDR3 sequence is CSASAGTEVRYGYTF. The CDR3 DNA reads TGCAGTGCTAGTGCCGGAACAGAGGTGCGCTATGGCTACACCTTC.

This clonotype occurred many times. V is TRBV4-1 and J is TRBJ1-5, with D possibly being TRBD1 (6 bases). CDR3 length: 15 amino acids. The ends were cut back, 4 bases at V and 0 bases at J, with 10 bases in the middle. Per germline, CDR1 MGHRA and CDR2 YSYEKL. The CDR3 region has the DNA TGCGCCAGCAGCCGCACAGGGAATAGCAATCAGCCCCAGCATTTT. Translated: CASSRTGNSNQPQHF.

This clonotype was seen ten or more times. The genes are TRBV5-1 and TRBJ1-2; TRBD1 agrees at 9 bases. Trimming at V came to 6 bases and at J to 6 bases, leaving 12 bases not matched to a gene. Germline V gene sequence: CDR1 SGHRS, CDR2 YFSETQ. There are 15 residues in the CDR3. The CDR3 DNA is TGCGCCAGCAACATCGGGACAGGGCTCTCCAATGGCTACACCTTC. This codes for CASNIGTGLSNGYTF.

This clonotype was seen a handful of times. The V and J genes are TRBV6-2 or TRBV6-3 and TRBJ2-3; TRBD2 agrees at 7 bases. Trimming cost V 6 bases and J 1 base; bases outside gene matches: 10. The CDR3 has 16 residues. The germline CDR1 and CDR2 sequences are MNHEY and SVGEGT. CDR3 amino acids: CASSRGLVLRTDTQYF. The DNA of the CDR3 is TGTGCCAGCAGCCGCGGACTAGTCTTACGCACAGATACGCAGTATTTT.

This clonotype was detected a few times. The chain uses TRBV7-2 and TRBJ2-1; 9 bases are a match to TRBD1. Per the germline V gene, CDR1 is SGHTA and CDR2 is FQGNSA. The CDR3 consists of 19 residues. V lost 1 base to trimming and J lost 6 bases; unmatched junction nucleotides: 16. The CDR3 DNA follows: TGTGCCAGCAGCTTAGTTCGAAATACACGGGACAGGGAGGTCAATGAGCAGTTCTTC. Translating gives CASSLVRNTRDREVNEQFF.

This clonotype was detected a few times. V usage is TRBV19 and J usage is TRBJ2-1; no firm D call. The CDR3 covers 12 residues. Per the germline V gene, CDR1 is LNHDA and CDR2 is SQIVND (reference sequence). V lost 4 bases and J lost 4, with 5 bases in between. The CDR3 region has the DNA TGTGCCAGTAGTAACAGTTACAATGAGCAGTTCTTC. Protein sequence: CASSNSYNEQFF.

V usage is TRBV4-1 and J usage is TRBJ1-2; D not resolved. The germline V gene has CDR1 MGHRA and CDR2 YSYEKL. The CDR3 consists of 13 residues. V gave up 0 bases and J gave up 4 bases, with 6 bases separating them. The CDR3 sequence is CASSQENVYGYTF. The CDR3 nucleotides read TGCGCCAGCAGCCAAGAAAACGTCTATGGCTACACCTTC.

This clonotype appeared a few times. V usage is TRBV5-1 and J usage is TRBJ1-1; possibly TRBD1 for D (5 bases). V lost 5 bases, J lost 4 bases, and 15 bases lay in between. The germline V gene has CDR1 SGHRS and CDR2 YFSETQ. The CDR3 loop spans 14 amino acids. The CDR3 sequence is CASRQGAGSTEAFF. In DNA form, the CDR3 reads TGCGCCAGCAGGCAAGGGGCGGGGAGCACTGAAGCTTTCTTT.

This sequence joins TRBV29-1 and TRBJ2-5; no firm D call. Germline assignment: CDR1 SQVTM and CDR2 ANQGSEA. CDR3 length: 12 residues. The V end lost 7 bases, the J end lost 4 bases, and 13 bases lay between the germline ends. CDR3 sequence (DNA): TGCAGCGCGAGGCTGGGCCGAGAGACCCAGTACTTC. Translated: CSARLGRETQYF. Supplemented by reference TRBV29-1 and TRBJ2-5, the full variable domain reads SAVISQKPSRDICQRGTSLTIQCQVDSQVTMMFWYRQQPGQSLTLIATANQGSEATYESGFVIDKFPISRPNLTFSTLTVSNMSPEDSSIYLCSARLGRETQYFGPGTRLLVL.